These 27 T cell receptor beta chains came from one sample sequenced in a study of siplizumab effects on memory and regulatory T cells. Some clones are missing from TCRdb's copy, which holds only in-frame ones; the method was immunoSEQ multiplex PCR. The table has tens of thousands of clones, roughly 96% seen once. The sample taken for sequencing was naive CD4+ T cells sorted from blood. The source of these receptors is a human donor in good health.

This chain links TRBV7-2 with TRBJ2-4; D is perhaps TRBD1 or TRBD2 (5 bases each). The CDR3 totals 13 residues. The germline V gene has CDR1 SGHTA and CDR2 FQGNSA. The germline V and J ends were trimmed by 5 bases and 5 bases, with 10 bases remaining between them. As DNA, the CDR3 is TGTGCCAGCAGCCTTAAGGGACAAAACATTCAGTACTTC. Translation gives CASSLKGQNIQYF.

The rearrangement uses TRBV5-1 and TRBJ2-3; 8 nucleotides line up with TRBD1. This CDR3 is built from 15 residues. Unmatched junction bases numbered 6, after V lost 4 bases and J lost 2 bases. Germline assignment: CDR1 SGHRS and CDR2 YFSETQ. CDR3: CASSPRTGPTDTQYF. The CDR3 nucleotides are TGCGCCAGCAGCCCCCGGACAGGGCCCACAGATACGCAGTATTTT.

This chain connects TRBV10-2 to TRBJ2-2, with TRBD2 matching over 9 bases. The CDR3 extends over 14 amino acids. Trimming took 6 bases from V and 1 from J; bases not matched to a gene: 0. The germline CDR1 and CDR2 sequences are WSHSY and SAAADI. DNA of the CDR3: TGCGCCAGCAGGACTAGCGGGAACACCGGGGAGCTGTTTTTT. This encodes CASRTSGNTGELFF.

This sequence joins TRBV29-1 and TRBJ2-1, with D perhaps matching TRBD1 (6 bases). The ends were cut back, 4 bases at V and 0 bases at J, with 13 bases in the middle. This CDR3 has 15 residues. Germline assignment: CDR1 SQVTM and CDR2 ANQGSEA. The CDR3 bases are TGCAGCGTTGGGACAGCCCCGAGCTCCTACAATGAGCAGTTCTTC. It translates to CSVGTAPSSYNEQFF.

The chain is built from TRBV28 and TRBJ2-3; the match to TRBD2 covers 13 bases. Germline CDR1 MDHEN, CDR2 SYDVKM. This CDR3 has 16 residues. The ends lost 9 bases at V and 0 bases at J; junction bases unmatched: 6. CDR3 sequence: CASELAGGWSTDTQYF. In nucleotides, the CDR3 is TGTGCCAGTGAACTAGCGGGGGGGTGGAGCACAGATACGCAGTATTTT.

The chain uses TRBV28 and TRBJ2-5; the D is unclear. CDR3 length equals 11 residues. Trimming cost V 4 bases and J 0 bases, with 0 bases left between them. The V gene's germline CDR1 is MDHEN and CDR2 SYDVKM. CDR3 sequence reads: CASSYQETQYF. The DNA of the CDR3 is TGTGCCAGCAGTTACCAAGAGACCCAGTACTTC.

This sequence joins TRBV11-2 and TRBJ1-6; no clear D gene. This CDR3 has 18 residues. Trimming cost V 4 bases and J 0 bases, with 16 bases left between them. Per the germline V gene, CDR1 is SGHAT and CDR2 is FQNNGV. CDR3 loop: CASSSTIAGSSYNSPLHF. As DNA, the CDR3 is TGTGCCAGCAGCTCCACGATCGCCGGGAGCTCCTATAATTCACCCCTCCACTTT.

J is TRBJ2-7 and V is TRBV10-1, with TRBD1 identical over 7 bases. CDR1 and CDR2 (germline): WNHNN, SYGVQD (reference sequence). J lost 2 bases, V lost 3 bases, and 4 bases had no gene match. The CDR3 loop spans 14 amino acids. CDR3 residues: CASSDRGGTYEQYF. In nucleotides, the CDR3 is TGCGCCAGCAGTGATCGAGGGGGCACCTACGAGCAGTACTTC.

V and J are TRBV7-3 and TRBJ1-5; weak D call: TRBD1 (6 bases). The length of the CDR3 is 17 residues. CDR1 SGHTA and CDR2 FQGTGA come from the germline V gene. V shed 1 base and J shed 3 bases, with 16 bases lying between them. The CDR3: CASSLKAGTLNNQPQHF. For the CDR3, the DNA is TGTGCCAGCAGCTTAAAAGCCGGGACACTTAACAATCAGCCCCAGCATTTT.

The chain recombines TRBV20-1 with TRBJ1-2; no clear D gene. CDR3 length equals 10 residues. Trimming took off 3 bases at V and 6 bases at J, with 5 bases between the two ends. CDR1 DFQATT and CDR2 SNEGSKA come from the germline V gene (reference sequence). The CDR3 is CSASRDGYTF. CDR3 nucleotide sequence: TGCAGTGCTAGTAGGGATGGCTACACCTTC.

The chain employs TRBV7-2 and TRBJ1-3, with a tentative D call TRBD1 (5 bases). CDR1 and CDR2 (germline): SGHTA, FQGNSA. Trimming stripped 5 bases from V and 2 bases from J, with 13 bases between. The CDR3 is 15 residues long. CDR3 bases: TGTGCCAGCAGCCCAGGGAGAGGGACTGGAAACACCATATATTTT. It specifies CASSPGRGTGNTIYF.

The chain uses TRBV6-5 and TRBJ1-2; D gene uncertain. The CDR3 contains 11 residues. The V gene's germline CDR1 is MNHEY and CDR2 SVGAGI. Trimming removed 4 bases at V and 4 bases at J, with 4 bases between. CDR3 sequence reads: CASSSSYGYTF. The CDR3 DNA follows: TGTGCCAGCAGTTCGAGCTATGGCTACACCTTC.

The chain is built from TRBV4-2 and TRBJ2-4; 9 bases line up with TRBD1. The CDR3 loop spans 21 amino acids. V lost 4 bases to trimming and J lost 0 bases; unmatched junction nucleotides: 19. CDR1 LGHNA and CDR2 YNFKEQ come from the germline V gene. The CDR3 nucleotides are TGTGCCAGCAGCCCTTCGACCCTACAGGGGGCCGCCCCCCTAGCCAAAAACATTCAGTACTTC. This translates into CASSPSTLQGAAPLAKNIQYF.

V gene TRBV15 combines with J gene TRBJ2-3; D unclear. This CDR3 region has 17 residues. V was pared by 0 bases and J by 0 bases, with 13 bases between. Germline V gene lookup returns CDR1 LNHNV and CDR2 YYDKDF (reference sequence). The CDR3 bases are TGTGCCACCAGCAGAGATCTCCTGGGATCCAGCACAGATACGCAGTATTTT. Translation: CATSRDLLGSSTDTQYF. The entire variable domain, with the rest obtained from reference TRBV15 and TRBJ2-3, is as follows: DAMVIQNPRYQVTQFGKPVTLSCSQTLNHNVMYWYQQKSSQAPKLLFHYYDKDFNNEADTPDNFQSRRPNTSFCFLDIRSPGLGDTAMYLCATSRDLLGSSTDTQYFGPGTRLTVL.

V is TRBV7-8 and J is TRBJ1-1; D perhaps matches TRBD1 (5 bases). This CDR3 has 14 amino acids. CDR1 is SGHVS, CDR2 FQNEAQ, per germline. Between the trimmed V and J ends, which lost 1 base and 2 bases, there was a span of 8 bases. The CDR3 sequence: CASSLVGTNTEAFF. The CDR3 nucleotides are TGTGCCAGCAGCTTAGTGGGGACCAACACTGAAGCTTTCTTT.

The gene calls are TRBV9 and TRBJ2-5; D not resolved. Germline V lookup: CDR1 SGDLS, CDR2 YYNGEE. Between the trimmed V and J ends, which lost 0 bases and 0 bases, there was a span of 12 bases. The CDR3 totals 16 residues. The CDR3 sequence: CASSVAFRADQETQYF. CDR3 nucleotides: TGTGCCAGCAGCGTAGCCTTTCGGGCGGACCAAGAGACCCAGTACTTC.

The chain has TRBV10-3 and TRBJ2-3; 8 bases match TRBD1. CDR1 and CDR2 from the germline V gene are ENHRY and SYGVKD. V lost 6 bases, J lost 2 bases, and 1 base stayed unmatched. The CDR3 extends over 13 amino acids. The CDR3: CAIRDRATDTQYF. In DNA, the CDR3 is TGTGCCATCAGGGACAGGGCCACAGATACGCAGTATTTT.

This chain links TRBV29-1 with TRBJ2-1, with 9 bases lining up with TRBD2. With 2 bases clipped from V and 7 bases from J, the junction kept 12 bases outside the gene matches. This CDR3 is built from 16 residues. Germline V gives CDR1 SQVTM, CDR2 ANQGSEA. As DNA, the CDR3 is TGCAGCGTTGAAAGTCGGTTGAGCGGGGGGTTTAATGAGCAGTTCTTC. This translates into CSVESRLSGGFNEQFF.

This clone was counted once. The rearrangement links TRBV15 to TRBJ2-5; 8 nucleotides line up with TRBD2. CDR1 LNHNV and CDR2 YYDKDF come from the germline V gene (reference sequence). CDR3 length: 14 amino acids. The V segment lost 5 bases and the J segment 3 bases; nucleotides outside the gene matches: 5. Written as DNA, the CDR3 is TGTGCCACCAGCCGAAGCGGGGGAAAAGAGACCCAGTACTTC. It yields the protein CATSRSGGKETQYF.

The J gene is TRBJ2-7, the V gene TRBV15; D gene unclear. The V end was cut by 1 base, the J end by 3 bases, with 7 bases between. CDR1 is LNHNV and CDR2 is YYDKDF in the germline V gene (reference sequence). There are 13 residues in the CDR3. The CDR3 loop reads CATSRVNGYEQYF. CDR3 coding DNA: TGTGCCACCAGCAGAGTTAACGGCTACGAGCAGTACTTC. Full variable domain (missing parts from reference TRBV15 and TRBJ2-7): DAMVIQNPRYQVTQFGKPVTLSCSQTLNHNVMYWYQQKSSQAPKLLFHYYDKDFNNEADTPDNFQSRRPNTSFCFLDIRSPGLGDTAMYLCATSRVNGYEQYFGPGTRLTVT.

This chain uses TRBV28 with TRBJ1-3, with a tentative D call TRBD1 (5 bases). Trimming took 2 bases from V and 2 from J, leaving 10 bases between them. Germline-derived CDR1 and CDR2 are MDHEN and SYDVKM. The CDR3 spans 15 residues. The CDR3 sequence: CASSLGWGAGNTIYF. In nucleotides, the CDR3 is TGTGCCAGCAGTTTAGGTTGGGGGGCTGGAAACACCATATATTTT.

V and J are TRBV25-1 and TRBJ1-1; D gene ambiguous. The CDR3 loop spans 12 amino acids. Per germline, CDR1 MGHDK and CDR2 SYGVNS. V shed 3 bases and J shed 6 bases, with 8 bases lying between them. This CDR3 is CASSDPPAEAFF. CDR3 coding DNA: TGTGCCAGCAGTGATCCCCCCGCTGAAGCTTTCTTT.

The chain has TRBV7-2 and TRBJ2-3, with D possibly called TRBD1 or TRBD2 (5 bases each). The CDR3 spans 13 residues. V dropped 1 base and J dropped 5 bases, with 7 bases sitting between them. CDR1 SGHTA and CDR2 FQGNSA come from the germline V gene. This CDR3 is CASSLERGDTQYF. The CDR3 nucleotides are TGTGCCAGCAGCTTAGAGAGGGGAGATACGCAGTATTTT.

The chain combines TRBV18 with TRBJ2-6, with 9 bases that match TRBD1. CDR3 length: 16 amino acids. V gave up 6 bases and J gave up 4 bases; unmatched junction bases: 7. Germline CDR1 and CDR2: KGHSH and LQKENI. This chain's CDR3 is CASSSTGGDGANVLTF. DNA of the CDR3: TGTGCCAGCTCGTCTACAGGGGGCGACGGGGCCAACGTCCTGACTTTC.

This chain uses TRBV6-4 with TRBJ1-2, with D possibly being TRBD1 (5 bases). With 4 bases removed from V and 2 bases from J, the gap between germline ends came to 14 bases. This CDR3 has 15 residues. Germline V lookup: CDR1 MRHNA, CDR2 SNTAGT. CDR3 nucleotides: TGTGCCAGCAGTGCTCACGCAGGGCCCAACTATGGCTACACCTTC. Its protein product is CASSAHAGPNYGYTF.

The chain carries TRBV7-9 and TRBJ1-2, with D uncertain. With 5 bases removed from V and 0 bases from J, the gap between germline ends came to 10 bases. The CDR3 totals 14 residues. Germline V gene sequence: CDR1 SEHNR, CDR2 FQNEAQ (reference sequence). CDR3 DNA: TGTGCCAGCAGCCATAATACTGCTAACTATGGCTACACCTTC. Translating it yields CASSHNTANYGYTF.

J is TRBJ2-7 and V is TRBV2, with a tentative D call TRBD2 (6 bases). Germline V gene sequence: CDR1 SNHLY, CDR2 FYNNEI. This CDR3 spans 16 amino acids. The ends were cut back, 2 bases at V and 7 bases at J, with 21 bases in the middle. CDR3: CASSELRPSVGVEQYF. The CDR3 region has the DNA TGTGCCAGCAGTGAATTGAGGCCTAGCGTAGGTGTTGAGCAGTACTTC.